The 7 T cell receptor beta chains below all came from one sample that was sequenced in a study of blood T cell repertoires in COVID-19. The protocol was immunoSEQ multiplex PCR, while the TCRdb copy is restricted to in-frame clones and leaves out a portion. Seen here are roughly 300,000 clones, 85% to 90% observed once, and the top ten hold over 9.5%. Sequenced input: peripheral blood. The receptors were gathered from a woman in her thirties with COVID-19, enrolled during active disease.

The chain carries TRBV19 and TRBJ1-5; D possibly corresponds to TRBD1 (5 bases). The CDR3 consists of 17 residues. V was clipped by 5 bases and J by 1 base, with 18 bases between them. Germline assignment: CDR1 LNHDA and CDR2 SQIVND (reference sequence). CDR3 DNA sequence: TGTGCCAGTAGTTTCGAGTTGGGGCAGATAAGCAATCAGCCCCAGCATTTT. It codes for CASSFELGQISNQPQHF.

Concerning this clone itself: At one end, the junction sequence differs from germline, possibly due to a read error. The chain has TRBV3-1 (or the pseudogene TRBV3-2) and TRBJ2-7; D might be TRBD1 (5 bases). Germline values: CDR1 LGHDT, CDR2 YNNKEL (reference sequence). This CDR3 has 14 amino acids. DNA for the CDR3: TGTGCCAGCAGCGTACGTGGGGCGTCCTCCGAGCAGTACTTC. It encodes CASSVRGASSEQYF.

V usage is TRBV27 and J usage is TRBJ1-3; D gene uncertain. This CDR3 is built from 15 residues. In germline, CDR1 is MNHEY, CDR2 SMNVEV (reference sequence). With 1 base removed from V and 4 bases from J, the gap between germline ends came to 11 bases. The CDR3 sequence is CASSLLGARGNTIYF. In DNA, the CDR3 is TGTGCCAGCAGTTTATTAGGCGCCAGGGGAAACACCATATATTTT.

The chain carries TRBV5-4 and TRBJ1-1, with D possibly TRBD1 on 5 matching bases. This CDR3 comprises 12 residues. CDR1 SGHNT and CDR2 YYREEE come from the germline V gene (reference sequence). Trimming shortened V by 6 bases and J by 6 bases, and 12 bases separated the two germline ends. The CDR3 sequence is CASISGGSEAFF. The CDR3, as DNA: TGTGCCAGCATCTCGGGGGGATCTGAAGCTTTCTTT. Looking up the rest from reference TRBV5-4 and TRBJ1-1 gives the full variable domain: ETGVTQSPTHLIKTRGQQVTLRCSSQSGHNTVSWYQQALGQGPQFIFQYYREEENGRGNFPPRFSGLQFPNYSSELNVNALELDDSALYLCASISGGSEAFFGQGTRLTVV.

The chain carries TRBV6-5 and TRBJ2-7; 9 bases are shared with TRBD1. Germline V gives CDR1 MNHEY, CDR2 SVGAGI. The V and J ends lost 8 bases and 2 bases, in that order; junction bases with no gene match: 4. The CDR3 extends over 13 amino acids. Here the CDR3 reads CASGTGSPYEQYF. CDR3 in DNA: TGTGCCAGCGGGACAGGGAGTCCCTACGAGCAGTACTTC.

The V gene is TRBV6-5, the J gene TRBJ1-2, with 9 bases fitting TRBD1. V lost 0 bases, J lost 8 bases, and 4 bases stayed unmatched. The CDR3 covers 14 residues. Looked up from germline, CDR1 is MNHEY and CDR2 is SVGAGI. This CDR3 is CASSYSGQGTGYTF. The CDR3 DNA is TGTGCCAGCAGTTACTCAGGACAGGGGACGGGCTACACCTTC.

The V call is TRBV7-8, the J call TRBJ2-7, with 8 bases lining up with TRBD2. Germline loops: CDR1 SGHVS, CDR2 FQNEAQ. The junction had 6 bases not matched to a gene; V was cut back by 6 bases and J by 2 bases. The CDR3 has 14 residues. DNA of the CDR3: TGTGCCAGCAGTCCCGGGACTAGGACCTACGAGCAGTACTTC. It translates to CASSPGTRTYEQYF. The whole variable domain, filled in from reference TRBV7-8 and TRBJ2-7, reads GAGVSQSPRYKVAKRGQDVALRCDPISGHVSLFWYQQALGQGPEFLTYFQNEAQLDKSGLPSDRFFAERPEGSVSTLKIQRTQQEDSAVYLCASSPGTRTYEQYFGPGTRLTVT.